This is a list of T cell receptor beta chains from one sample in a study of cytomegalovirus exposure and HLA in healthy donors. Profiled with immunoSEQ multiplex PCR; TCRdb holds only in-frame clones, not every one. The table lists roughly 100,000 clones, more than 70% of them singletons, with about 20% in the top ten. Specimen: PBMCs. The receptors shown here come from a woman aged 60 to 75 in good health and CMV-seropositive. The CDR3 runs from the conserved cysteine through the conserved F or W. A D gene is named only where the DNA matches it firmly. Clone sizes are given selectively: once, few, many, or a class where the clone is expanded.

V gene,clone size,D gene,J gene,CDR3 DNA,CDR3 protein
TRBV28,NA,NA,TRBJ2-7,TGTGCCAGCAGGAGAGGAGAGAGGACAATCTACGAGCAGTACTTC,CASRRGERTIYEQYF
TRBV6-6,few,NA,TRBJ2-2,TGTGCCAGCAGTCCCGGGACAATCACCGGGGAGCTGTTTTTT,CASSPGTITGELFF
TRBV13,NA,TRBD2,TRBJ2-1,TGTGCCATTGCGACTAGCGGGAGGGCGGGTGAGCAGTTCTTC,CAIATSGRAGEQFF
TRBV13,NA,NA,TRBJ1-4,TGTGCCAGCAGCCCGGGGAGATTTGCAACTAATGAAAAACTGTTTTTT,CASSPGRFATNEKLFF
TRBV21-1,once,NA,TRBJ1-2,TGTGCCAGCAAACAGGGTCGGTCCTATGGCTACACCTTC,CASKQGRSYGYTF
TRBV9,NA,NA,TRBJ2-1,TGTGCCAGCAGCGTATTCCCCTCAGGAGGCTATGAGCAGTTCTTC,CASSVFPSGGYEQFF
TRBV7-3,NA,TRBD2,TRBJ2-5,TGTGCCAGCAGCCCCAATAGCGGGGCAAGGGAGACCCAGTACTTC,CASSPNSGARETQYF
TRBV5-5,NA,TRBD2,TRBJ2-1,TGTGCCAGCAGCCCGAGGACTAGCGGGAGGACGACGCCCTACAATGAGCAGTTCTTC,CASSPRTSGRTTPYNEQFF
TRBV6-5,NA,TRBD1,TRBJ1-2,TGTGCCAGCAGTTACTCGAGGACAGGGTTTGGCTACACCTTC,CASSYSRTGFGYTF
TRBV4-2,NA,NA,TRBJ2-1,TGTGCCAGCAGCCAAGACAGGAATGAGCAGTTCTTC,CASSQDRNEQFF
TRBV5-4,NA,TRBD1,TRBJ2-2,TGTGCCAGCAGCTTCGGGACAGGGGGCCGCACCGGGGAGCTGTTTTTT,CASSFGTGGRTGELFF
TRBV13,NA,TRBD1,TRBJ2-5,TGTGCCAGCAGCCCAAGGGGGCTACCGGCAGAGACCCAGTACTTC,CASSPRGLPAETQYF
TRBV5-1,NA,NA,TRBJ2-3,TGCGCCAGCACCACTATGGGGGGAGTAGCAGATACGCAGTATTTT,CASTTMGGVADTQYF
TRBV5-4,NA,TRBD2,TRBJ2-5,TGTGCCAGCAGCCCGGGACTAGTGGGACAAGAGACCCAGTACTTC,CASSPGLVGQETQYF
TRBV6-5,NA,NA,TRBJ1-5,TGTGCCAGCAGTTACGCGGGGGGATTCCAGCATTTT,CASSYAGGFQHF
TRBV5-6,NA,TRBD1,TRBJ2-7,TGTGCCAGCAGCCACCCGGGACAGAACTACGAGCAGTACTTC,CASSHPGQNYEQYF
TRBV14,few,NA,TRBJ1-1,TGTGCCAGCAGCCCCTGGGCGGGGGAAAGGGTGAACACTGAAGCTTTCTTT,CASSPWAGERVNTEAFF